The 21 T cell receptor beta chains below come from one sample, sequenced in a study of vaccination effects on CD4 cells after COVID-19. Expansion with viral peptide pools was applied to antigen-specific CD4+ T cells by the ViraFEST assay prior to sequencing. Scientists isolated CD4+ T cells after a roughly nine-day culture period ended. PCR-confirmed SARS-CoV-2 infection occurred in the person between March and December 2020. It was two doses of either the BNT162b2 or mRNA-1273 vaccine that participants received. Assay: immunoSEQ multiplex PCR; the TCRdb copy retains only in-frame clones and omits some. The sample contains 15,000 to 20,000 clones, about 74% of which appear only once. No antigen is known for these receptors. Sequenced here: CD4+ T cells from PBMCs cultured with SARS-CoV-2 spike peptides, sampled after COVID-19 vaccination. All receptors derive from a human donor who had a prior SARS-CoV-2 infection.

The chain employs TRBV2 and TRBJ2-5, with a tentative D call TRBD2 (6 bases). V lost 7 bases and J 3 bases, leaving 12 bases between the germline ends. CDR1 is SNHLY, CDR2 FYNNEI, per germline. CDR3 length equals 13 residues. This chain's CDR3 is CASNLAAEETQYF. The CDR3 nucleotides are TGTGCCAGCAACTTAGCGGCCGAAGAGACCCAGTACTTC.

The V and J genes are TRBV4-1 and TRBJ2-1, with 8 bases lining up with TRBD2. The V gene end was trimmed by 4 bases and the J gene end by 3 bases; junction bases not matched to a gene: 11. The CDR3 sequence is 17 residues long. CDR1 and CDR2 (germline): MGHRA, YSYEKL. The CDR3 loop is CASSPETSAPYYNEQFF. CDR3 bases: TGCGCCAGCAGCCCTGAGACTAGCGCCCCATACTACAATGAGCAGTTCTTC.

This clone occurred a few times. This rearrangement joins TRBV7-9 to TRBJ1-1; no clear D. From germline, CDR1 is SEHNR and CDR2 FQNEAQ (reference sequence). The CDR3 runs 13 residues. The V end lost 2 bases, the J end lost 0 bases, and 4 bases lay between the germline ends. The CDR3 protein is CASSLMVNTEAFF. In DNA form, the CDR3 reads TGTGCCAGCAGCTTAATGGTGAACACTGAAGCTTTCTTT. Looking up the rest from reference TRBV7-9 and TRBJ1-1 gives the full variable domain: DTGVSQNPRHKITKRGQNVTFRCDPISEHNRLYWYRQTLGQGPEFLTYFQNEAQLEKSRLLSDRFSAERPKGSFSTLEIQRTEQGDSAMYLCASSLMVNTEAFFGQGTRLTVV.

The chain couples TRBV7-2 to TRBJ1-1; D gene ambiguous. Trimming cost V 2 bases and J 1 base, with 11 bases left between them. Germline loops: CDR1 SGHTA, CDR2 FQGNSA. The CDR3 is 15 residues long. CDR3 loop: CASSLSPSWNTEAFF. In DNA form, the CDR3 reads TGTGCCAGCAGCTTATCGCCCTCTTGGAACACTGAAGCTTTCTTT.

The chain combines TRBV18 with TRBJ2-1, with TRBD2 matching 7 bases. The CDR3 sequence is 15 residues long. V lost 6 bases to trimming and J lost 1 base; unmatched junction nucleotides: 6. The germline V gene encodes CDR1 KGHSH and CDR2 LQKENI. The CDR3 DNA is TGTGCCAGCTCTGAGCGGCGGGAGTCCTACAATGAGCAGTTCTTC. Encoded protein: CASSERRESYNEQFF.

J is TRBJ2-7 and V is TRBV9; perhaps D is TRBD1 or TRBD2 (5 bases each). The V end lost 4 bases, the J end lost 5 bases, and 16 bases lay between the germline ends. The CDR3 has 14 residues. The germline CDR1 and CDR2 sequences are SGDLS and YYNGEE. The CDR3: CASSPRVRDDEQYF. CDR3 in DNA: TGTGCCAGCAGCCCCCGTGTCAGGGACGACGAGCAGTACTTC.

The chain links TRBV2 to TRBJ2-7; D is uncertain. The CDR3 is 12 residues long. V gave up 8 bases and J gave up 1 base, with 9 bases separating them. The germline CDR1 and CDR2 sequences are SNHLY and FYNNEI. CDR3 DNA: TGTGCCAGCGGCAGGTTATCCTACGAGCAGTACTTC. It encodes CASGRLSYEQYF.

The chain recombines TRBV9 with TRBJ2-1; TRBD2 matches at 10 bases. From germline, CDR1 is SGDLS and CDR2 YYNGEE. Trimming removed 0 bases from V and 9 bases from J; junction bases left unmatched: 6. The CDR3 runs to 15 residues. CDR3 sequence: CASSVGLAGVGEQFF. CDR3 nucleotide sequence: TGTGCCAGCAGCGTAGGGCTAGCGGGAGTAGGTGAGCAGTTCTTC.

The rearrangement joins TRBV9 to TRBJ2-1, with a weak D call TRBD1 (6 bases). This CDR3 has 15 residues. From germline, CDR1 is SGDLS and CDR2 YYNGEE. Trimming shortened V by 0 bases and J by 4 bases, and 11 bases separated the two germline ends. CDR3 in amino acids: CASSVVGQGYNEQFF. The CDR3, as DNA: TGTGCCAGCAGCGTAGTTGGTCAGGGGTACAATGAGCAGTTCTTC.

This clone was counted only a few times. The V gene is TRBV6-5, the J gene TRBJ2-7, with TRBD1 identical over 10 bases. CDR1 and CDR2 from the germline V gene are MNHEY and SVGAGI. V was pared by 7 bases and J by 3 bases, with 9 bases of the junction left unmatched. This CDR3 region has 15 residues. The CDR3 nucleotides are TGTGCCAGCACCTACTCGACAGGGGGCGTCTACGAGCAGTACTTC. Translated, it gives CASTYSTGGVYEQYF.

This clone was detected only once. V and J are TRBV6-1 and TRBJ2-3, with D hard to call. From germline, CDR1 is MNHNS and CDR2 SASEGT. This CDR3 is 12 amino acids long. V lost 3 bases and J 5 bases, leaving 6 bases between the germline ends. This CDR3 is CASSEFIDTQYF. In DNA, the CDR3 is TGTGCCAGCAGTGAGTTTATAGATACGCAGTATTTT.

This rearrangement joins TRBV24-1 to TRBJ2-2; D perhaps matches TRBD2 (6 bases). Trimming removed 4 bases at V and 1 base at J, with 15 bases between. CDR3 length: 17 residues. Germline V gives CDR1 KGHDR, CDR2 SFDVKD. The CDR3 DNA reads as TGTGCCACCAGTGACCCTTCTAGAGCGGGGAACACCGGGGAGCTGTTTTTT. This gives the protein CATSDPSRAGNTGELFF.

The chain uses TRBV11-2 and TRBJ2-1; 8 nucleotides line up with TRBD1. Germline V lookup: CDR1 SGHAT, CDR2 FQNNGV. V lost 2 bases to trimming and J lost 9 bases; unmatched junction nucleotides: 6. The CDR3 is 14 residues long. CDR3 DNA: TGTGCCAGCAGCTTACTTCGGACAGGGAGTGAGCAGTTCTTC. It yields the protein CASSLLRTGSEQFF.

This chain joins TRBV30 and TRBJ1-5, with D possibly being TRBD1 (6 bases). The V gene's germline CDR1 is GTSNPN and CDR2 SVGIG (reference sequence). Trimming stripped 2 bases from V and 4 bases from J, with 9 bases between. The CDR3 spans 13 residues. In nucleotides, the CDR3 is TGTGCCTGGAGTCACAGGGAAAATCAGCCCCAGCATTTT. Translated, it gives CAWSHRENQPQHF.

The chain uses TRBV27 and TRBJ1-1; D is uncertain. The germline CDR1 and CDR2 sequences are MNHEY and SMNVEV (reference sequence). The CDR3 length is 14 residues. V dropped 7 bases and J dropped 6 bases, with 18 bases sitting between them. As DNA, the CDR3 is TGTGCCAGCATGCTATCAAGGAGTTCTCCTGAAGCTTTCTTT. It specifies CASMLSRSSPEAFF.

V usage is TRBV5-1 and J usage is TRBJ2-3; D might be TRBD2 (6 bases). In germline, CDR1 is SGHRS, CDR2 YFSETQ. The V gene lost 7 bases and the J gene lost 3 bases, with 18 bases spanning the gap. CDR3 size: 15 residues. CDR3 coding DNA: TGCGCCAGCGCCCTAGGAGGAGGGTGGACAGATACGCAGTATTTT. Amino acid sequence: CASALGGGWTDTQYF.

The chain couples TRBV18 to TRBJ2-1; D gene unclear. The CDR3 loop spans 14 amino acids. Germline V lookup: CDR1 KGHSH, CDR2 LQKENI. Trimming took off 4 bases at V and 3 bases at J, with 10 bases between the two ends. The CDR3 DNA follows: TGTGCCAGCTCACGGGAAAGCAGCTACAATGAGCAGTTCTTC. It encodes CASSRESSYNEQFF.

The chain couples TRBV11-3 to TRBJ2-7; 9 bases map to TRBD2. V lost 0 bases to trimming and J lost 2 bases; unmatched junction nucleotides: 11. The CDR3 contains 18 residues. The germline CDR1 and CDR2 sequences are SGHNT and YENEEA. This CDR3 is CASSLDRRGGDGTYEQYF. CDR3 sequence (DNA): TGTGCCAGCAGCTTAGATCGGCGCGGGGGGGACGGGACCTACGAGCAGTACTTC. Full variable domain (missing parts from reference TRBV11-3 and TRBJ2-7): EAGVVQSPRYKIIEKKQPVAFWCNPISGHNTLYWYLQNLGQGPELLIRYENEEAVDDSQLPKDRFSAERLKGVDSTLKIQPAELGDSAVYLCASSLDRRGGDGTYEQYFGPGTRLTVT.

The chain carries TRBV6-5 and TRBJ1-4; D remains unclear. This CDR3 has 15 residues. V gave up 0 bases and J gave up 6 bases, with 11 bases separating them. Germline CDR1 is MNHEY and CDR2 is SVGAGI. The DNA of the CDR3 is TGTGCCAGCAGTTACTCGGGGTCTCGGGATGAAAAACTGTTTTTT. Encoded protein: CASSYSGSRDEKLFF.

This clone was observed once. The chain uses TRBV9 and TRBJ2-2; D uncertain. CDR3 length: 12 residues. Looked up from germline, CDR1 is SGDLS and CDR2 is YYNGEE. V shed 5 bases and J shed 6 bases, with 8 bases lying between them. The chain's CDR3 is CASRAIPGELFF. The CDR3 nucleotides are TGTGCCAGCAGAGCAATCCCCGGGGAGCTGTTTTTT. Full variable domain (rest looked up from reference TRBV9 and TRBJ2-2): DSGVTQTPKHLITATGQRVTLRCSPRSGDLSVYWYQQSLDQGLQFLIQYYNGEERAKGNILERFSAQQFPDLHSELNLSSLELGDSALYFCASRAIPGELFFGEGSRLTVL.

V usage is TRBV21-1 and J usage is TRBJ2-3. TRBV21-1 is reported as a pseudogene. The CDR3 runs 16 residues. The CDR3 is CATSERWDACTDTQYF. The CDR3 region has the DNA TGTGCCACCAGCGAACGGTGGGATGCTTGCACAGATACGCAGTATTTT.